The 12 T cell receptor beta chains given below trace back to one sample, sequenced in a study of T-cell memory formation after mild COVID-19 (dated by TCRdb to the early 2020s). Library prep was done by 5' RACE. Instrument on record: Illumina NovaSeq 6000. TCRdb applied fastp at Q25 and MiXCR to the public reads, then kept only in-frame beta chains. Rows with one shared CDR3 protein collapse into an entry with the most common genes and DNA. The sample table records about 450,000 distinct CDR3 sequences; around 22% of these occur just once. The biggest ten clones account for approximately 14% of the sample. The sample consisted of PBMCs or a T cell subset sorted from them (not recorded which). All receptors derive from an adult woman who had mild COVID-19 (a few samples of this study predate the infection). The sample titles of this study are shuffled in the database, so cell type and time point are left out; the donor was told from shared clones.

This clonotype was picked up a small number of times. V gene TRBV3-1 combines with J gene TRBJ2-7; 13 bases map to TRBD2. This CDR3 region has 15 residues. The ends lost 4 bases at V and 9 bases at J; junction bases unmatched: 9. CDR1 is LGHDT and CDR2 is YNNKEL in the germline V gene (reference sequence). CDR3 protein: CASSLGTSGNFGQYF. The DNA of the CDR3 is TGTGCCAGCAGCCTGGGGACTAGCGGGAACTTCGGGCAGTACTTC.

The DNA for the CDR3 is TGTGCCAGCAGTTACGCGGCTAGCTCCGGGGAGCTGTTTTTT. The encoded protein is CASSYAASSGELFF. The J gene is TRBJ2-2, the V gene TRBV6-2 or TRBV6-3, with D possibly being TRBD2 (5 bases). Germline assignment: CDR1 MNHEY and CDR2 SVGEGT. The ends were cut back, 2 bases at V and 6 bases at J, with 10 bases in the middle. The length of the CDR3 is 14 residues.

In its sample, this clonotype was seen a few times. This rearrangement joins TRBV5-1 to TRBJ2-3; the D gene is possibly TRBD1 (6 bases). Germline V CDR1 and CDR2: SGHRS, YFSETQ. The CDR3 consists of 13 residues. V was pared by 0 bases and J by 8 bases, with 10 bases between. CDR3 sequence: CASSLELGGTQYF. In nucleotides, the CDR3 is TGCGCCAGCAGCTTGGAGTTAGGGGGTACGCAGTATTTT.

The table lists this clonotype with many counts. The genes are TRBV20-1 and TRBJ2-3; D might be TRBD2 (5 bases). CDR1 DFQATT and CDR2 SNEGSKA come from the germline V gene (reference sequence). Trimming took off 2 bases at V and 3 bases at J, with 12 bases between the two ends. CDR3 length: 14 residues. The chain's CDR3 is CSARRQPGTDTQYF. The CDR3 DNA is TGCAGTGCTAGAAGGCAGCCGGGAACAGATACGCAGTATTTT.

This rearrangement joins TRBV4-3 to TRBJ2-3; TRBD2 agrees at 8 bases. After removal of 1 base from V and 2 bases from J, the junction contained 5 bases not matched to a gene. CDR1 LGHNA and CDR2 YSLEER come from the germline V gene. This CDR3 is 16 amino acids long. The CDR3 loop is CASSQGAGDVTDTQYF. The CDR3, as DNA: TGCGCCAGCAGCCAAGGAGCGGGGGATGTCACAGATACGCAGTATTTT.

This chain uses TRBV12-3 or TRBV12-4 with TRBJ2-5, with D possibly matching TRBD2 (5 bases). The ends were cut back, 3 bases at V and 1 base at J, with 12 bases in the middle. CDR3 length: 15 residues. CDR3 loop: CASSFEDSTQETQYF. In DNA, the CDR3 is TGTGCCAGCAGTTTCGAGGACTCGACCCAAGAGACCCAGTACTTC.

The CDR3 sequence is CSARERLAGAGTQYF. CDR3 bases: TGCAGTGCTAGAGAGAGGCTAGCGGGGGCTGGGACCCAGTACTTC. This chain uses TRBV20-1 with TRBJ2-5, with 10 bases matching TRBD2. The V gene's germline CDR1 is DFQATT and CDR2 SNEGSKA (reference sequence). The CDR3 is 15 amino acids. Germline trimming cut 0 bases from V and 7 bases from J; bases unmatched to any gene: 8.

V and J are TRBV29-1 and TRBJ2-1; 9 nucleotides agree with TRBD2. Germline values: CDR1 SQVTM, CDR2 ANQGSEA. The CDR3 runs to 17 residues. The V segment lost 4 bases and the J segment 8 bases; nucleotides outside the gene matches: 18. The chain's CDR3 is CSVVRVASGVNKDEQFF. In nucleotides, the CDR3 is TGCAGCGTTGTTCGGGTAGCTAGCGGGGTGAATAAGGATGAGCAGTTCTTC.

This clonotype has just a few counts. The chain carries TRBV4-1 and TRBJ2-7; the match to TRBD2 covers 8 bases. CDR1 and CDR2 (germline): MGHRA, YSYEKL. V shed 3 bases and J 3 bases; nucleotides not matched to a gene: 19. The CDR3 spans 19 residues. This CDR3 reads CASSHPDLSGGLPNYEQYF. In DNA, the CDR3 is TGCGCCAGCAGCCACCCAGATTTGAGCGGGGGACTTCCCAACTACGAGCAGTACTTC.

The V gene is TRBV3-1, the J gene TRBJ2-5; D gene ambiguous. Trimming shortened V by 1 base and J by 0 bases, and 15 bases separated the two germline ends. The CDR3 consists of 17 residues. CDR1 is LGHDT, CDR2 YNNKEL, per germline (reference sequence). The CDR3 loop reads CASSQVDVLGHQETQYF. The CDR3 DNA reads TGTGCCAGCAGCCAAGTGGATGTCCTAGGGCACCAAGAGACCCAGTACTTC.

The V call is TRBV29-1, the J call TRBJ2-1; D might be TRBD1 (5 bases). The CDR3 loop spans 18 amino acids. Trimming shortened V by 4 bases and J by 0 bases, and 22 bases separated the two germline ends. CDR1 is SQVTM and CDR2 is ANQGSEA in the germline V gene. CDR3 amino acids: CSVAGQVDSRSSYNEQFF. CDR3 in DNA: TGCAGCGTTGCCGGACAAGTTGATTCCCGAAGCTCCTACAATGAGCAGTTCTTC.

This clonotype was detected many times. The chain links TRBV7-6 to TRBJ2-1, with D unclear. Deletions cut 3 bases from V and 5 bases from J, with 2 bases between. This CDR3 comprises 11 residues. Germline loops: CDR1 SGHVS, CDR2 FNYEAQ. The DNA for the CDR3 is TGTGCCAGCAGCTTCAACAATGAGCAGTTCTTC. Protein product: CASSFNNEQFF. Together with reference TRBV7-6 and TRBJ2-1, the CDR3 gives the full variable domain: GAGVSQSPRYKVTKRGQDVALRCDPISGHVSLYWYRQALGQGPEFLTYFNYEAQQDKSGLPNDRFSAERPEGSISTLTIQRTEQRDSAMYRCASSFNNEQFFGPGTRLTVL.